The 31 T cell receptor beta chains given below trace back to one sample, sequenced in a study of blood T cell repertoires in COVID-19. Sequencing used immunoSEQ multiplex PCR; TCRdb keeps in-frame clones, though not all of them. The table includes over 250,000 clones, less than 90% detected once. The sequenced sample consisted of peripheral blood. The receptor source for this set is a man aged 60-69 years who had recovered from COVID-19.

The V call is TRBV11-2, the J call TRBJ1-4, with a weak D call TRBD1 (6 bases). V dropped 9 bases and J dropped 6 bases, with 14 bases sitting between them. This CDR3 has 13 residues. The germline V gene encodes CDR1 SGHAT and CDR2 FQNNGV. The CDR3 region is CASSGTTYEKLFF. CDR3 DNA: TGTGCCAGTTCCGGGACAACCTATGAAAAACTGTTTTTT.

The J gene is TRBJ2-3, the V gene TRBV9, with D possibly matching TRBD2 (7 bases). CDR1 and CDR2 (germline): SGDLS, YYNGEE. The CDR3 is 15 residues long. Trimming shortened V by 0 bases and J by 3 bases, and 11 bases separated the two germline ends. As DNA, the CDR3 is TGTGCCAGCAGCGTAGTGGGGGGGCGAACAGATACGCAGTATTTT. Translating it yields CASSVVGGRTDTQYF. Combining the CDR3 with reference TRBV9 and TRBJ2-3 gives the whole variable domain DSGVTQTPKHLITATGQRVTLRCSPRSGDLSVYWYQQSLDQGLQFLIQYYNGEERAKGNILERFSAQQFPDLHSELNLSSLELGDSALYFCASSVVGGRTDTQYFGPGTRLTVL.

V and J are TRBV10-1 and TRBJ2-7; a possible D gene is TRBD1 (5 bases). Trimming stripped 0 bases from V and 4 bases from J, with 7 bases between. Germline V lookup: CDR1 WNHNN, CDR2 SYGVQD (reference sequence). CDR3 length: 13 residues. The CDR3 protein is CASSESGVYEQYF. The CDR3 DNA reads as TGCGCCAGCAGTGAGTCAGGGGTATACGAGCAGTACTTC.

The V and J genes are TRBV10-2 and TRBJ1-5; a weak D match, TRBD1 (5 bases). V shed 6 bases and J shed 2 bases, with 8 bases lying between them. Germline CDR1 is WSHSY and CDR2 is SAAADI. The CDR3 covers 13 residues. CDR3 protein: CASSREGNQPQHF. CDR3 DNA: TGCGCCAGCAGCAGGGAAGGCAATCAGCCCCAGCATTTT.

This clone has a single count. The rearrangement uses TRBV7-3 and TRBJ2-5; D may be TRBD2 (5 bases). Germline V lookup: CDR1 SGHTA, CDR2 FQGTGA. V was trimmed by 2 bases and J by 2 bases, leaving 18 bases between them. This CDR3 has 17 amino acids. CDR3 nucleotide sequence: TGTGCCAGCAGCTTATATCCGGGGTCCGAAGTGCAAGAGACCCAGTACTTC. As protein: CASSLYPGSEVQETQYF.

The chain employs TRBV10-3 and TRBJ2-7; weak D call: TRBD1 (6 bases). V lost 2 bases and J 2 bases, leaving 10 bases between the germline ends. The germline V gene encodes CDR1 ENHRY and CDR2 SYGVKD. This CDR3 spans 14 amino acids. The CDR3 is CAISEKQGAYEQYF. Written as DNA, the CDR3 is TGTGCCATCAGTGAGAAACAGGGTGCCTACGAGCAGTACTTC.

The J gene is TRBJ2-7, the V gene TRBV11-2, with 8 bases aligning to TRBD1. CDR3 length: 17 residues. V was pared by 5 bases and J by 6 bases, with 18 bases of the junction left unmatched. Germline V gives CDR1 SGHAT, CDR2 FQNNGV. In nucleotides, the CDR3 is TGTGCCAGCAGCCTCCTCCGTGGCCCACGAACAGGGGGCGAGCAGTACTTC. Amino acids: CASSLLRGPRTGGEQYF.

This rearrangement joins TRBV15 to TRBJ1-2; 9 bases are a match to TRBD1. The length of the CDR3 is 13 residues. With 9 bases clipped from V and 4 bases from J, the junction kept 6 bases outside the gene matches. CDR1 and CDR2 (germline): LNHNV, YYDKDF (reference sequence). The CDR3 sequence is CATGQGGGYGYTF. The CDR3 DNA is TGTGCCACGGGACAGGGAGGCGGCTATGGCTACACCTTC.

The rearrangement links TRBV30 to TRBJ2-4; maybe TRBD1 (6 bases). The CDR3 is made up of 12 amino acids. Trimming pared 5 bases from V and 6 bases from J, leaving 11 bases between. Germline V lookup: CDR1 GTSNPN, CDR2 SVGIG (reference sequence). CDR3 protein: CAWAPGVNIQYF. CDR3 DNA sequence: TGTGCCTGGGCTCCAGGGGTAAACATTCAGTACTTC.

This chain connects TRBV5-1 to TRBJ1-1; D unresolved. V dropped 0 bases and J dropped 5 bases, with 14 bases sitting between them. The CDR3 extends over 15 amino acids. CDR1 is SGHRS, CDR2 YFSETQ, per germline. CDR3 loop: CASSLDGGRRTEAFF. The CDR3 DNA is TGCGCCAGCAGCTTGGACGGAGGGAGGAGAACTGAAGCTTTCTTT.

The rearrangement joins TRBV25-1 to TRBJ2-2, with D possibly TRBD2 on 6 matching bases. CDR1 is MGHDK, CDR2 SYGVNS, per germline. Trimming left V 4 bases short and J 6 bases short, with 9 bases between. The CDR3 totals 13 residues. The CDR3, as DNA: TGTGCCAGCAGTGTTCCGGGAGCCGGGGAGCTGTTTTTT. Protein product: CASSVPGAGELFF.

The CDR3 reads CATRQGDFYNEQFF. CDR3 in DNA: TGTGCCACCCGGCAAGGAGACTTTTACAATGAGCAGTTCTTC. The V call is TRBV27, the J call TRBJ2-1, with D hard to call. CDR1 MNHEY and CDR2 SMNVEV come from the germline V gene (reference sequence). Trimming took off 10 bases at V and 4 bases at J, with 17 bases between the two ends. The CDR3 has 14 amino acids.

The sample holds one count of this clone. This sequence joins TRBV5-1 and TRBJ2-5; TRBD2 is a possible D gene (7 bases). Deletions cut 4 bases from V and 5 bases from J, with 21 bases between. Germline assignment: CDR1 SGHRS and CDR2 YFSETQ. The CDR3 is 16 amino acids. The CDR3 loop reads CASSPKVGGPWETQYF. The CDR3 DNA reads TGCGCCAGCAGCCCAAAGGTCGGGGGGCCTTGGGAGACCCAGTACTTC.

The rearrangement links TRBV7-3 to TRBJ1-1; D is undetermined. Trimming cost V 1 base and J 4 bases, with 7 bases left between them. CDR1 and CDR2 from the germline V gene are SGHTA and FQGTGA. This CDR3 has 13 residues. The CDR3 sequence is CASSLNVATEAFF. CDR3 in DNA: TGTGCCAGCAGCTTAAATGTAGCCACTGAAGCTTTCTTT.

The genes are TRBV18 and TRBJ1-2; D remains unclear. V was cut by 3 bases and J by 3 bases, with 5 bases left in between. This CDR3 comprises 12 residues. Germline CDR1 is KGHSH and CDR2 is LQKENI. Here the CDR3 reads CASSPDYYGYTF. CDR3 DNA: TGTGCCAGCTCACCCGACTACTATGGCTACACCTTC.

For this clone: The sample contains more than one DNA sequence encoding this CDR3. This rearrangement joins TRBV7-9 to TRBJ1-1, with no clear D. The ends were cut back, 5 bases at V and 2 bases at J, with 6 bases in the middle. Germline V lookup: CDR1 SEHNR, CDR2 FQNEAQ (reference sequence). The CDR3 sequence is 12 residues long. The CDR3 here is CASSPVNTEAFF. In nucleotides, the CDR3 is TGTGCCAGCAGCCCCGTTAACACTGAAGCTTTCTTT.

V is TRBV18 and J is TRBJ2-7; 10 nucleotides line up with TRBD1. Germline V gives CDR1 KGHSH, CDR2 LQKENI. The CDR3 runs 14 residues. The ends lost 4 bases at V and 5 bases at J; junction bases unmatched: 5. CDR3 in DNA: TGTGCCAGCTCACAAAGGGACAGGGGCAACGAGCAGTACTTC. It specifies CASSQRDRGNEQYF.

This clone was seen a single time. This chain joins TRBV29-1 and TRBJ1-2; 10 bases match TRBD1. This CDR3 contains 12 residues. J lost 12 bases, V lost 3 bases, and 7 bases had no gene match. The V gene's germline CDR1 is SQVTM and CDR2 ANQGSEA. The CDR3 nucleotides are TGCAGCGTTGAGATGGGGACAGGGGAGGACACCTTC. This sequence encodes CSVEMGTGEDTF.

This clone was observed a single time. The chain combines TRBV5-1 with TRBJ2-3; 15 nucleotides line up with TRBD2. The J segment lost 0 bases and the V segment lost 0 bases, leaving 5 bases of the junction unmatched. CDR1 and CDR2 (germline): SGHRS, YFSETQ. The CDR3 is made up of 19 amino acids. CDR3 in amino acids: CASSLEGLAGGISTDTQYF. The CDR3, as DNA: TGCGCCAGCAGCTTGGAGGGACTAGCGGGGGGAATTAGCACAGATACGCAGTATTTT.

The chain recombines TRBV14 with TRBJ2-3, with 8 nucleotides matching TRBD1. The CDR3 consists of 16 residues. Germline V lookup: CDR1 SGHDN, CDR2 FVKESK. The ends lost 3 bases at V and 6 bases at J; junction bases unmatched: 11. CDR3 nucleotide sequence: TGTGCCAGCAGCCATGACAGGGGTTTAGGGTCTGATACGCAGTATTTT. Translating gives CASSHDRGLGSDTQYF.

The V and J genes are TRBV3-1 (or the pseudogene TRBV3-2) and TRBJ1-3; 8 bases agree with TRBD1. The CDR3 totals 13 residues. The ends lost 4 bases at V and 7 bases at J; junction bases unmatched: 3. Germline-derived CDR1 and CDR2 are LGHDT and YNNKEL (reference sequence). The CDR3 DNA reads as TGTGCCAGCAGCCGGACAGGGTCGAACACCATATATTTT. It translates to CASSRTGSNTIYF.

The genes are TRBV4-2 and TRBJ1-3; 8 bases line up with TRBD1. Germline trimming cut 7 bases from V and 0 bases from J; bases unmatched to any gene: 5. This CDR3 has 15 residues. In germline, CDR1 is LGHNA, CDR2 YNFKEQ. The CDR3 region has the DNA TGTGCCAGCACCAGGGACAGGAACTCTGGAAACACCATATATTTT. Protein product: CASTRDRNSGNTIYF.

This chain connects TRBV13 to TRBJ2-1; tentatively, D is TRBD1 (5 bases). The CDR3 sequence is 15 residues long. Trimming stripped 5 bases from V and 5 bases from J, with 16 bases between. CDR1 is PRHDT, CDR2 FYEKMQ, per germline (reference sequence). This chain's CDR3 is CASSPETVVDNEQFF. The CDR3 nucleotides are TGTGCCAGCAGCCCGGAGACAGTAGTTGACAATGAGCAGTTCTTC.

This chain uses TRBV5-1 with TRBJ2-5; TRBD1 might be the D (6 bases). CDR3 size: 15 residues. V shed 0 bases and J shed 1 base, with 10 bases lying between them. Germline values: CDR1 SGHRS, CDR2 YFSETQ. For the CDR3, the DNA is TGCGCCAGCAGCTTGGGGACAGCTTCCCAAGAGACCCAGTACTTC. The encoded protein is CASSLGTASQETQYF.

V is TRBV19 and J is TRBJ2-7, with a tentative D call TRBD2 (6 bases). From germline, CDR1 is LNHDA and CDR2 SQIVND (reference sequence). V shed 11 bases and J shed 3 bases, with 14 bases lying between them. The CDR3 consists of 12 residues. CDR3 loop: CACGRGDYEQYF. The CDR3 coding sequence is TGTGCCTGTGGGCGGGGAGACTACGAGCAGTACTTC.

This chain connects TRBV4-2 to TRBJ2-2, with D possibly matching TRBD2 (6 bases). Germline V CDR1 and CDR2: LGHNA, YNFKEQ. The CDR3 consists of 18 residues. Trimming shortened V by 0 bases and J by 4 bases, and 18 bases separated the two germline ends. The DNA of the CDR3 is TGTGCCAGCAGCCAAGACGGTGTACTAGCTGCACCCACCGGGGAGCTGTTTTTT. Residues: CASSQDGVLAAPTGELFF.

This chain connects TRBV27 to TRBJ2-7, with 9 bases that match TRBD1. The CDR3 is made up of 15 amino acids. The J segment lost 2 bases and the V segment lost 5 bases, leaving 7 bases of the junction unmatched. Germline V gene data show CDR1 as MNHEY and CDR2 as SMNVEV (reference sequence). CDR3 sequence reads: CASSPRTGDPYEQYF. The CDR3, as DNA: TGTGCCAGCAGTCCCAGGACAGGGGATCCCTACGAGCAGTACTTC.

There are a few counts of this clone. This chain links TRBV6-5 with TRBJ1-5, with D uncertain. V was clipped by 0 bases and J by 6 bases, with 15 bases between them. This CDR3 comprises 16 residues. Germline V gives CDR1 MNHEY, CDR2 SVGAGI. CDR3 sequence reads: CASSYSVLGVSQPQHF. The CDR3 DNA is TGTGCCAGCAGTTACTCAGTTTTAGGAGTCAGTCAGCCCCAGCATTTT.

This chain links TRBV25-1 with TRBJ1-2; no reliable D call. Germline CDR1 reads MGHDK; CDR2 reads SYGVNS. Between the trimmed V and J ends, which lost 2 bases and 4 bases, there was a span of 17 bases. The CDR3 is 16 residues long. DNA of the CDR3: TGTGCCAGCAGTGAACCAGTGGAGGAAAGGATCTATGGCTACACCTTC. Its translation: CASSEPVEERIYGYTF.

This clone occurred once. The V and J genes are TRBV24-1 and TRBJ2-7, with 9 bases matching TRBD1. V gave up 3 bases and J gave up 5 bases; unmatched junction bases: 7. CDR1 KGHDR and CDR2 SFDVKD come from the germline V gene. The CDR3 is 15 amino acids. CDR3 DNA sequence: TGTGCCACCAGTGATCCGGGACAGGGTGTCAACGAGCAGTACTTC. Translation: CATSDPGQGVNEQYF.

Worth noting for this clone: This same CDR3 is encoded by further DNA sequences in the sample. This chain connects TRBV9 to TRBJ2-7, with TRBD1 matching 10 bases. The CDR3 extends over 14 amino acids. Trimming cost V 0 bases and J 4 bases; bases outside gene matches: 1. The germline gives CDR1 SGDLS, CDR2 YYNGEE. CDR3 sequence reads: CASSVGGQGYEQYF. The CDR3 bases are TGTGCCAGCAGCGTAGGGGGACAGGGGTACGAGCAGTACTTC.